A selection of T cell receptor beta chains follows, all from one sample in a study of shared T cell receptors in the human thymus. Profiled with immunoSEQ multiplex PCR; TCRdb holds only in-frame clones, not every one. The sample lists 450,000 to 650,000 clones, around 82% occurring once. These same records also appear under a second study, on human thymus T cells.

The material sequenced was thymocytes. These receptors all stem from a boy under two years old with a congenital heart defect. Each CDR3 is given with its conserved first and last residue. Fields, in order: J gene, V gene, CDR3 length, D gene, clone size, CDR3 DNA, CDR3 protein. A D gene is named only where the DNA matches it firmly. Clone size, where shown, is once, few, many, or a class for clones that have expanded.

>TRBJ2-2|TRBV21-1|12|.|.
TGTGCCAGCAGCAAGGGCGCCGGGGAGCTGTTTTTT
CASSKGAGELFF
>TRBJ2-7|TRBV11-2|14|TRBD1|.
TGTGCCAGCAGCTGGGGACAGTTAGCCTACGAGCAGTACTTC
CASSWGQLAYEQYF
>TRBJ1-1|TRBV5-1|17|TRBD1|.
TGCGCCAGCAGCTTGGCGTTTCCGGGACAGATGGCCACTGAAGCTTTCTTT
CASSLAFPGQMATEAFF
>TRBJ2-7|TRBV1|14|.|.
TGCACCAGCACCCAGACTAGCGTCGTTCGGGGGCAGTACTTC
CTSTQTSVVRGQYF
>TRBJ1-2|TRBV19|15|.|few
TGTGCCAGTAGTCCCCGGGAAGAGCACTTGGATGGCTACACCTTC
CASSPREEHLDGYTF
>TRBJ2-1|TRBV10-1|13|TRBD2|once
TGCGCCAGCAGTGAGGGTAGCGGGAGGAAAGGGTTCTTC
CASSEGSGRKGFF
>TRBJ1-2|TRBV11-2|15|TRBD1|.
TGTGCCAGCAGCTCCGGGACAGGGGTTCGGCGTGGCTACACCTTC
CASSSGTGVRRGYTF
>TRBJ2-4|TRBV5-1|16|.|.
TGCGCCAGCAGCTTGGAGGGGTACGGGGCCAAAAACATTCAGTACTTC
CASSLEGYGAKNIQYF
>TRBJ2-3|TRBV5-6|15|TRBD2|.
TGTGCCAGCACTCGACTAGCGTATAGCACAGATACGCAGTATTTT
CASTRLAYSTDTQYF
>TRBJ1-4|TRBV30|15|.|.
TGTGCCTGGAGTGTACCTAACAGGGAGCGCGAAAAACTGTTTTTT
CAWSVPNREREKLFF
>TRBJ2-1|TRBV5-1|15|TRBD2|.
TGCGCCAGCAGCTGTTATAGCGGGAGGTTGCATGAGCAGTTCTTC
CASSCYSGRLHEQFF
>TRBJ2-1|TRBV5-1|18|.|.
TGCGCCAGCAGCTTGGGACAGTCAAGCCGGGACTCCGGCAATGAGCAGTTCTTC
CASSLGQSSRDSGNEQFF
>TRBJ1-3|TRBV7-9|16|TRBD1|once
TGTGCCAGCAGCCCGGACAGGGCCACCTCTGGAAACACCATATATTTT
CASSPDRATSGNTIYF
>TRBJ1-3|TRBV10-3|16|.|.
TGTGCCATCAGTGAGCGGAACAGGCGATCTGGAAACACCATATATTTT
CAISERNRRSGNTIYF
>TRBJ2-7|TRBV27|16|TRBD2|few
TGTGCCAGCAGCCACGGACTAGCGGGAGAGGTCGACGAGCAGTACTTC
CASSHGLAGEVDEQYF
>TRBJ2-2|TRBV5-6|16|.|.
TGTGCCAGCAGCCAAATCCGGGTAGCGAACACCGGGGAGCTGTTTTTT
CASSQIRVANTGELFF
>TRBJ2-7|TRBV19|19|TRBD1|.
TGTGCCAGTAGTTCCACCCTCAGCACAGGGGCCCTGAACTCCTACGAGCAGTACTTC
CASSSTLSTGALNSYEQYF
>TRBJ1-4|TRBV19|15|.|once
TGTGCCAGTAGTTCAAGCAGGGGAACTAATGAAAAACTGTTTTTT
CASSSSRGTNEKLFF
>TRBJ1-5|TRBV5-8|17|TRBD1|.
TGTGCCAGCAGCTTGAATCAAGTGGACAGGGGCAATCAGCCCCAGCATTTT
CASSLNQVDRGNQPQHF
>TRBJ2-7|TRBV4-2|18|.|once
TGTGCCAGCAGCTCCGTTGACGTGACCGGGAAGTGGGCCTACGAGCAGTACTTC
CASSSVDVTGKWAYEQYF
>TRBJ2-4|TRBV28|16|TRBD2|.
TGTGCCAGCAGTTTAGGGGCGGGGGACGGATCCTCCATTCAGTACTTC
CASSLGAGDGSSIQYF
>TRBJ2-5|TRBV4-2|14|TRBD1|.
TGTGCCAGCAGCCAATATGGACAGGGGGAGACCCAGTACTTC
CASSQYGQGETQYF
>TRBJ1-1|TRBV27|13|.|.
TGTGCCAGCAGTTTACGAGGTAGCACTGAAGCTTTCTTT
CASSLRGSTEAFF
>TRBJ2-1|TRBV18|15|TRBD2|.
TGTGCCAGCTCAGCGACTAGCGGGATCTACAATGAGCAGTTCTTC
CASSATSGIYNEQFF
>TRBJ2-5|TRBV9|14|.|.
TGTGCCAGCAGCGCACTAGCAGCTCAAGAGACCCAGTACTTC
CASSALAAQETQYF
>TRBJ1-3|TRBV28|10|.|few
TGTGCCACCTCAGGGAACACCATATATTTT
CATSGNTIYF
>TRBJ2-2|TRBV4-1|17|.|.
TGCGCCAGCAGCCAAGAAGAGGCTAGTTGGGACACCGGGGAGCTGTTTTTT
CASSQEEASWDTGELFF
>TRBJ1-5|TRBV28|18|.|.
TGTGCCAGCAGTTCATGGCTCCGACGGAGATATCGGAAGAAGCCCCAGCATTTT
CASSSWLRRRYRKKPQHF
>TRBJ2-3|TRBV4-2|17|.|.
TGTGCCAGCAGCCAAGATCGTTCCGAGGAAGTTAGGGATACGCAGTATTTT
CASSQDRSEEVRDTQYF
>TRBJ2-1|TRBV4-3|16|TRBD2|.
TGCGCCAGCAGCCAAGACAGGACTAGCGGCCCCAATGAGCAGTTCTTC
CASSQDRTSGPNEQFF
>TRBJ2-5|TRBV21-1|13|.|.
TGTGCCAGCAGCACAAGAGGGTGGAAGACCCAGTACTTC
CASSTRGWKTQYF
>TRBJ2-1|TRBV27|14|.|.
TGTGCCAGCAGTGGGGCCGAGTCAGTCAATGAGCAGTTCTTC
CASSGAESVNEQFF
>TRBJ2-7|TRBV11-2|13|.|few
TGTGCCAGCAGCTTACCCCGGGGTTACGAGCAGTACTTC
CASSLPRGYEQYF
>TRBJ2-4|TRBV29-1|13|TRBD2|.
TGCAGCGTTGGGGAGGGGACCAAAAACATTCAGTACTTC
CSVGEGTKNIQYF
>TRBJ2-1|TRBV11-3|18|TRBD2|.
TGTGCCAGCAGCTTAGGTGGTAGGGGACTAGCGCCGAACAATGAGCAGTTCTTC
CASSLGGRGLAPNNEQFF
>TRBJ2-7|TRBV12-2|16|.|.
TGTGCAAGTCGCTTAGTTGCGACTAGCGGCCCTCAAGAGCAGTACTTC
CASRLVATSGPQEQYF
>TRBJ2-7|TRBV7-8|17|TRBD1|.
TGTGCCAGCAGCCACCAAAGTTCGGGACAGGGACCATTAGAGCAGTACTTC
CASSHQSSGQGPLEQYF
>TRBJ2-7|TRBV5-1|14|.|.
TGCGCCAGCAGCTTGGACGGCAGCGGATTGGAGCAGTACTTC
CASSLDGSGLEQYF
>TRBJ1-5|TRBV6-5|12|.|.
TGTGCCAGCCTAGACTACCCCGGACCCCAGCATTTT
CASLDYPGPQHF
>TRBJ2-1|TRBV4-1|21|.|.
TGCGCCAGCAGCCAAGATGGCCTCAACTCAGGGTGTTACTACTACTCCAATGAGCAGTTCTTC
CASSQDGLNSGCYYYSNEQFF
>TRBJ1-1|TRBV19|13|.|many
TGTGCCAGTAGTGCGACAGTGAACACTGAAGCTTTCTTT
CASSATVNTEAFF
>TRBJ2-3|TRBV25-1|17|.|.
TGTGCCAGCAGTGAAGAACTGTGTGACACAAGCACAGATACGCAGTATTTT
CASSEELCDTSTDTQYF
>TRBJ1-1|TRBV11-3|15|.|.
TGTGCCAGCAGCCCCCCCGGACAGATGAACACTGAAGCTTTCTTT
CASSPPGQMNTEAFF
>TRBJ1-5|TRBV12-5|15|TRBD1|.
TGTGCTAGTGGTTTCGGACAGGGAGTCCATCAGCCCCAGCATTTT
CASGFGQGVHQPQHF
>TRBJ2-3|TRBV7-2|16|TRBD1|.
TGTGCCAGCAGCCGATACTTTGGACAGGGGACAGATACGCAGTATTTT
CASSRYFGQGTDTQYF